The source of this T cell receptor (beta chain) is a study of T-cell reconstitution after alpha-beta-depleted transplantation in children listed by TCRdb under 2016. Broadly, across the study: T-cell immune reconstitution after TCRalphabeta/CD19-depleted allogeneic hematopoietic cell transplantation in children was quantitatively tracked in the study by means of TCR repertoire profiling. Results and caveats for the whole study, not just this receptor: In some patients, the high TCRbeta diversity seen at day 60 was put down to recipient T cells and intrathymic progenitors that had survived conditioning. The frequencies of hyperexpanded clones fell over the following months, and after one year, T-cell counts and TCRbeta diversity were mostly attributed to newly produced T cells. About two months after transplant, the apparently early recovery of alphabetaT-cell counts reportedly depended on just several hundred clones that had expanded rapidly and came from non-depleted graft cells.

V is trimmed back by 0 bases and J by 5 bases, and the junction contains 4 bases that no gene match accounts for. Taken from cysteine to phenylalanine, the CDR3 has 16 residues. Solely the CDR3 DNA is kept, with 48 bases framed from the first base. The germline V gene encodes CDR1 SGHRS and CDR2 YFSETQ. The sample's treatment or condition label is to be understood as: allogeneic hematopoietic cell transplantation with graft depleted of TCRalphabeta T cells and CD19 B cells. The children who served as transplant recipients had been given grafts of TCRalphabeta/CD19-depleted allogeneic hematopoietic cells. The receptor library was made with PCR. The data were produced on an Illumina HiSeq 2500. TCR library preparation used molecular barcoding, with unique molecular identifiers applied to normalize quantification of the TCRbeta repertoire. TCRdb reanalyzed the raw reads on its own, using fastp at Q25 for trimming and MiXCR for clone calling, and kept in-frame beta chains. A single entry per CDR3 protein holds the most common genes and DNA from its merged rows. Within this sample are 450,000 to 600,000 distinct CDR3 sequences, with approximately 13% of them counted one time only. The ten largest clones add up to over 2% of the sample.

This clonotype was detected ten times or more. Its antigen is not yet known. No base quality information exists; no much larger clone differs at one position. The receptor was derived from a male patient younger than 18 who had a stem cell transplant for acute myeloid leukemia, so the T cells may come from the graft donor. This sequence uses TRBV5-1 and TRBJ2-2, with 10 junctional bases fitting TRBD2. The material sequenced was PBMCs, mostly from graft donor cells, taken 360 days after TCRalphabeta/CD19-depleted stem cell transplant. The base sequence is TGCGCCAGCAGCTTGGGGTTACTAGCGGGAACCGGGGAGCTGTTTTTT. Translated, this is CASSLGLLAGTGELFF.